This T cell receptor beta chain was profiled in a study of spatial heterogeneity in lung cancer. Specified time point: sample taken at primary tumor resection. Whole RNA came from tumor, nontumor lung or frozen PBMC and was sequenced without being sorted. Germline V gene sequence: CDR1 SGHNT, CDR2 YYREEE (reference sequence). Trimming at V came to 5 bases and at J to 7 bases, leaving 10 bases not matched to a gene. The CDR3 contains 15 residues. This clonotype was seen a handful of times. TCRdb processed the 5' RACE reads anew with MiXCR; each CDR3 protein has one entry. The table records about 92,000 distinct CDR3 sequences, 9.5% to 15% of them present only once.

This clonotype originated in a male donor with early-stage non-small cell lung cancer. The chain links TRBV5-4 to TRBJ1-2; 11 bases fit TRBD1. The sample in question was PBMCs, obtained at surgery. The CDR3 bases are TGTGCCAGCAGTTCGCCAGGACAGGGGGCGGGTGGCTACACCTTC. Translated: CASSSPGQGAGGYTF.